These T cell receptor beta chains were read from a single sample in a study of T cells after posttransplantation cyclophosphamide. Clones were sequenced by immunoSEQ multiplex PCR, and TCRdb holds only the in-frame ones, with some missing. Of 32,000 or so clones listed, 70% to 90% are singletons. What was sequenced was PBMCs. These TCRs come from a woman in her 40s with a blood cancer, CMV-positive, and with a related stem cell donor. The conserved cysteine and the conserved F or W are not part of the CDR3 here. Each record gives: J gene, V gene, CDR3 protein.

TRBJ1-2	TRBV7-6	ASSPPPGKDYGYT
TRBJ2-1	TRBV27	AKQLASGGAGLVNEQF
TRBJ2-1	TRBV10-2	ASLGTSSSYNEQF
TRBJ2-1	TRBV7-2	ASSSHGGGALGQF
TRBJ2-7	TRBV18	ASSPRRDSYEQY
TRBJ2-7	TRBV18	ASSPLQGEGTYEQY
TRBJ1-5	TRBV18	ASSSGGASQPQH
TRBJ1-5	TRBV21-1	ASSKKPDRGRRQPQH
TRBJ2-7	TRBV5-1	ASSLTSGVYEQY
TRBJ2-5	TRBV4-1	ASSQEKGTGQETQY